These 10 T cell receptor beta chains came from one sample sequenced in a study of shared clonotypes between healthy human individuals. Measured with immunoSEQ multiplex PCR; TCRdb has only the in-frame clones, and not every one. This sample has about 820,000 clones, with 92% found just once. Naive CD8 cells lacked CD45RO, underwent positive selection for CCR7 and left out terminally differentiated effector memory CD45RA+ cells. The sequencing sample was made of naive CD8+ T cells sorted from blood. Every receptor here comes from a man aged 30 to 45 in good health.

CDR3 in amino acids: CASGSQGMGTEAFF. In DNA, the CDR3 is TGTGCCAGCGGATCACAGGGGATGGGCACTGAAGCTTTCTTT. V and J are TRBV2 and TRBJ1-1, with TRBD1 matching over 7 bases. With V trimmed by 8 bases and J by 4 bases, 10 bases remained unmatched. There are 14 residues in the CDR3. Per the germline V gene, CDR1 is SNHLY and CDR2 is FYNNEI.

This CDR3 is CATSVEGTSAQETQYF. The CDR3 DNA is TGTGCCACCAGCGTAGAGGGGACTAGTGCTCAAGAGACCCAGTACTTC. This chain connects TRBV15 to TRBJ2-5, with 8 nucleotides matching TRBD2. The germline V gene has CDR1 LNHNV and CDR2 YYDKDF (reference sequence). This CDR3 has 16 amino acids. V shed 5 bases and J 2 bases; nucleotides not matched to a gene: 10.

The CDR3 sequence is CASSGGTSGSYEQYF. In nucleotides, the CDR3 is TGTGCCAGCAGCGGGGGGACTAGCGGGAGCTACGAGCAGTACTTC. V and J are TRBV7-2 and TRBJ2-7; TRBD2 matches at 14 bases. V gave up 5 bases and J gave up 3 bases; unmatched junction bases: 3. The germline CDR1 and CDR2 sequences are SGHTA and FQGNSA. This CDR3 has 15 amino acids.

The chain carries TRBV27 and TRBJ2-1, with a possible D match to TRBD2 (6 bases). Germline V gene sequence: CDR1 MNHEY, CDR2 SMNVEV (reference sequence). Trimming shortened V by 5 bases and J by 2 bases, and 16 bases separated the two germline ends. This CDR3 has 16 amino acids. CDR3 residues: CASSPLTSEPYNEQFF. DNA for the CDR3: TGTGCCAGCAGTCCTCTGACTAGTGAGCCCTACAATGAGCAGTTCTTC.

The V and J genes are TRBV7-9 and TRBJ2-1; D remains ambiguous. Looked up from germline, CDR1 is SEHNR and CDR2 is FQNEAQ (reference sequence). The CDR3 runs to 14 residues. V lost 5 bases and J lost 10, with 18 bases in between. The CDR3 region is CASSPPMAAREQFF. The CDR3 DNA follows: TGTGCCAGCAGCCCACCCATGGCGGCTCGAGAGCAGTTCTTC.

This rearrangement joins TRBV29-1 to TRBJ2-1, with 9 bases matching TRBD1. V lost 3 bases to trimming and J lost 7 bases; unmatched junction nucleotides: 16. Germline V gives CDR1 SQVTM, CDR2 ANQGSEA. The CDR3 contains 17 residues. CDR3 region: CSVDLGTGTGSSNEQFF. The CDR3 DNA reads as TGCAGCGTTGACCTGGGCACCGGGACAGGGTCGAGTAATGAGCAGTTCTTC.

This rearrangement joins TRBV11-2 to TRBJ2-1; 7 bases are shared with TRBD2. Germline V gene sequence: CDR1 SGHAT, CDR2 FQNNGV. This CDR3 contains 17 residues. The V segment lost 1 base and the J segment 4 bases; nucleotides outside the gene matches: 10. The CDR3 DNA sequence: TGTGCCAGCAGCTTAGGGTGGGAGGGCCCTCTTTACAATGAGCAGTTCTTC. It codes for CASSLGWEGPLYNEQFF.

The count of this clone is one. The rearrangement links TRBV7-9 to TRBJ2-2; D is unclear. Trimming shortened V by 2 bases and J by 6 bases, and 13 bases separated the two germline ends. CDR3 length: 15 residues. The germline gives CDR1 SEHNR, CDR2 FQNEAQ (reference sequence). CDR3 sequence (DNA): TGTGCCAGCAGCTTACTACTTTTGAATCCCGGGGAGCTGTTTTTT. Its translation: CASSLLLLNPGELFF.

The chain's CDR3 is CASSLGFPGELFF. In DNA form, the CDR3 reads TGTGCCAGCAGCTTGGGGTTCCCCGGGGAGCTGTTTTTT. The gene calls are TRBV11-2 and TRBJ2-2; D is ambiguous. Germline V lookup: CDR1 SGHAT, CDR2 FQNNGV. Between the trimmed V and J ends, which lost 3 bases and 6 bases, there was a span of 8 bases. This CDR3 comprises 13 residues.

The chain uses TRBV4-3 and TRBJ2-7; 8 nucleotides align to TRBD1. In germline, CDR1 is LGHNA, CDR2 YSLEER. The CDR3 length is 15 residues. V lost 4 bases and J lost 3; bases outside the gene matches: 8. The CDR3 sequence: CASSLGTGGFYEQYF. The CDR3 DNA reads TGCGCCAGCAGCCTTGGGACAGGAGGATTCTACGAGCAGTACTTC.